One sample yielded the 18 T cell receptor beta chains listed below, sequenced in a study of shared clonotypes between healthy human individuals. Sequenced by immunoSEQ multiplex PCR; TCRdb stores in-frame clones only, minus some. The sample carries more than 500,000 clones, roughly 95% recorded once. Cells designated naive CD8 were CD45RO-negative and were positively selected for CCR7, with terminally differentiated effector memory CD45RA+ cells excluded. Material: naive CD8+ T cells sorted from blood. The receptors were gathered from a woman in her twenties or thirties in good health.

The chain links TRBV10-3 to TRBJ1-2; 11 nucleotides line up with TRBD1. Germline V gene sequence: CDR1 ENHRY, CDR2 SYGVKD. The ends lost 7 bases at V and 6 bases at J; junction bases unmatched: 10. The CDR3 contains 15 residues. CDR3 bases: TGTGCCATCACCGGACAGGGGGCCGCCCAGGATGGCTACACCTTC. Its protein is CAITGQGAAQDGYTF.

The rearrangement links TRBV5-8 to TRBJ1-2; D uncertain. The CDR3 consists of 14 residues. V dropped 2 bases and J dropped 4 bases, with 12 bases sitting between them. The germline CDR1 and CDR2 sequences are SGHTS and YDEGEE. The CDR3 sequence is CASSFHGFGYGYTF. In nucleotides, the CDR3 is TGTGCCAGCAGCTTTCACGGTTTCGGCTATGGCTACACCTTC.

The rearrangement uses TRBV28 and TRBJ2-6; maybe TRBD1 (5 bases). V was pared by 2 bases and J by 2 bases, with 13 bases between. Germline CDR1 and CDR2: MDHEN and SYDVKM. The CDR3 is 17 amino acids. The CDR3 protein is CASSLEVGAAGANVLTF. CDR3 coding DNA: TGTGCCAGCAGTTTAGAGGTAGGGGCGGCTGGGGCCAACGTCCTGACTTTC.

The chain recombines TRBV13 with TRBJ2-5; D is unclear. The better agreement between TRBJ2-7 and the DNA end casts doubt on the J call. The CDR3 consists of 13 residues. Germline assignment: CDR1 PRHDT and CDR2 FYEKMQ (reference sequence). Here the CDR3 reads CASSKLSSYEQYF. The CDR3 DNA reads TGTGCCAGCTCCAAATTAAGCTCCTACGAGCAGTACTTC.

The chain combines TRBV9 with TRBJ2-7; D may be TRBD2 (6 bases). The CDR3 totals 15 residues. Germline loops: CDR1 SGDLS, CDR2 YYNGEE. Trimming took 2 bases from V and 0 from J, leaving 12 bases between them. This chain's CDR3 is CASSVGGGHSYEQYF. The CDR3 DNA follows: TGTGCCAGCAGCGTTGGGGGAGGCCACTCCTACGAGCAGTACTTC.

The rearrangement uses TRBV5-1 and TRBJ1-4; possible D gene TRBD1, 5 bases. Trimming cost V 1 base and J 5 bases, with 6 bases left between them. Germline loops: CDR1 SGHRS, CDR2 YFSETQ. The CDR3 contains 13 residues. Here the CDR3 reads CASSLWGNEKLFF. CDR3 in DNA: TGCGCCAGCAGCTTGTGGGGGAATGAAAAACTGTTTTTT.

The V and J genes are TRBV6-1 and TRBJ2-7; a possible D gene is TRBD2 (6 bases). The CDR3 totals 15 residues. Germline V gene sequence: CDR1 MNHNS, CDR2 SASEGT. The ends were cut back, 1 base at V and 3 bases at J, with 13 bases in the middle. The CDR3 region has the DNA TGTGCCAGCAGTGAAGGACTAGTTGGTGTCTACGAGCAGTACTTC. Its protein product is CASSEGLVGVYEQYF.

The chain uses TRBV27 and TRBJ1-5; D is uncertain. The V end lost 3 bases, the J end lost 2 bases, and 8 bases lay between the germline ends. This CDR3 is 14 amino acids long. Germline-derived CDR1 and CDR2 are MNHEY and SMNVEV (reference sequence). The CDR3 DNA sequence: TGTGCCAGCAGTTTGATGAGGGGCAATCAGCCCCAGCATTTT. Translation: CASSLMRGNQPQHF.

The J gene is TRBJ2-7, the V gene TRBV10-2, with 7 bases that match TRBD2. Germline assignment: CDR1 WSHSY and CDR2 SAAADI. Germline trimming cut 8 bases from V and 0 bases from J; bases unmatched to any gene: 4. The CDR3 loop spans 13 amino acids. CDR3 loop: CASWGGSSYEQYF. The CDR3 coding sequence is TGCGCCAGCTGGGGGGGAAGCTCCTACGAGCAGTACTTC.

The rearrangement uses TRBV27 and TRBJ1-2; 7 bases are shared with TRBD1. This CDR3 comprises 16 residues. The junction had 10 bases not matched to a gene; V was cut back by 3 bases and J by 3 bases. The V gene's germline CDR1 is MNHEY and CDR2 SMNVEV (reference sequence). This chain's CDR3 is CASSFLDRVKDYGYTF. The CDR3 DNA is TGTGCCAGCAGTTTCCTCGACAGGGTAAAAGACTATGGCTACACCTTC.

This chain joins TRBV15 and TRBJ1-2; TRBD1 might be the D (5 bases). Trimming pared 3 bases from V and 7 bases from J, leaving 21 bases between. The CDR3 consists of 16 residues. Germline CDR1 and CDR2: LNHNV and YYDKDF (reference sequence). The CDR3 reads CATSSPTGWQGGGYTF. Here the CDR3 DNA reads TGTGCCACCAGCAGCCCCACGGGGTGGCAGGGTGGTGGCTACACCTTC.

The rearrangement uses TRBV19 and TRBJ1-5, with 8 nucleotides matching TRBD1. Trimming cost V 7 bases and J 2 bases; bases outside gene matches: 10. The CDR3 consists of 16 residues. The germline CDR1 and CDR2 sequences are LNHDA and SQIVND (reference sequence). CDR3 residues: CASNTPGQVGNQPQHF. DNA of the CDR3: TGTGCCAGTAATACTCCGGGACAGGTGGGCAATCAGCCCCAGCATTTT.

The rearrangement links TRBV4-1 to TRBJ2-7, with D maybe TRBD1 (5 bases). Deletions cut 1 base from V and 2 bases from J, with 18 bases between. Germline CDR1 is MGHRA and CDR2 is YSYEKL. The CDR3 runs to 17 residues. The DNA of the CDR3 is TGCGCCAGCAGCCAAGTCAAAGGGGTGGGGCACGCCTACGAGCAGTACTTC. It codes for CASSQVKGVGHAYEQYF.

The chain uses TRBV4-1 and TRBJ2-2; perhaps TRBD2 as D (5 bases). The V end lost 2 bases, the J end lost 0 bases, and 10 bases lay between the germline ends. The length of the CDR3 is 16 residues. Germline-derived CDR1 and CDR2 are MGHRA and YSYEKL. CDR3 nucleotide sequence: TGCGCCAGCAGCCAACAGCGGCAAACGAACACCGGGGAGCTGTTTTTT. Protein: CASSQQRQTNTGELFF.

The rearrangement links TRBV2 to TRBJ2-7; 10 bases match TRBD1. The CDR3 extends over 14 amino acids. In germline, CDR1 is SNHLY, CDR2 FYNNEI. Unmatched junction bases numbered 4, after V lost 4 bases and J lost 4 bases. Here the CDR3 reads CASSGQGARYEQYF. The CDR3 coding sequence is TGTGCCAGCAGTGGACAGGGGGCGCGATACGAGCAGTACTTC.

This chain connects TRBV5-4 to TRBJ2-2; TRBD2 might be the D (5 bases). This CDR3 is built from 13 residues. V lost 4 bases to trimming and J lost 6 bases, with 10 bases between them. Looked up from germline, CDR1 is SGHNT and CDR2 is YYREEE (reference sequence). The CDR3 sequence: CASSPEGAGELFF. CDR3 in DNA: TGTGCCAGCAGCCCTGAGGGAGCCGGGGAGCTGTTTTTT.

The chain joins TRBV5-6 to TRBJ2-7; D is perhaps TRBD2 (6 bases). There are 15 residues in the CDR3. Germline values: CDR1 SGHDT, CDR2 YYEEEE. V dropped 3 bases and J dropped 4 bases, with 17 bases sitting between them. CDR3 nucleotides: TGTGCCAGCAGCTCGCGGGACTCCCCCATTTACGAGCAGTACTTC. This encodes CASSSRDSPIYEQYF. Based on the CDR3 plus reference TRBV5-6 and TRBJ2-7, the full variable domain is DAGVTQSPTHLIKTRGQQVTLRCSPKSGHDTVSWYQQALGQGPQFIFQYYEEEERQRGNFPDRFSGHQFPNYSSELNVNALLLGDSALYLCASSSRDSPIYEQYFGPGTRLTVT.

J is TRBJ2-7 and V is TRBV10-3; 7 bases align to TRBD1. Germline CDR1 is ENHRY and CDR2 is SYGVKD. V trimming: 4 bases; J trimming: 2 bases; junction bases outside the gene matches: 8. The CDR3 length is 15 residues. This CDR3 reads CAISATRDRTYEQYF. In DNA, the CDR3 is TGTGCCATCAGTGCGACCCGGGACAGAACCTACGAGCAGTACTTC.